This T cell receptor beta chain was documented in a study of T cells in Graves' hyperthyroidism and ophthalmopathy. Ophthalmopathy cases scored 3 or more on the Clinical Activity Score and 4 or more on NOSPECS grade, with duration below 3 months. Extraction of PBMCs used more than 8.5 ml of fresh peripheral blood. The investigators amplified TCR beta CDR3 regions from RNA transcripts. With the HTBI primer set, the TCR CDR3 went through a first round of RT-PCR. TCRdb passed the multiplex PCR reads through MiXCR, listing each CDR3 protein once. The table shows fewer than 350,000 distinct CDR3 sequences, with about a sixth occurring only once. Points on this clonotype: Antigen specificity is unknown.

Whole-study findings and limits: Stable hyperthyroidism was told apart from ophthalmopathy by a model built on 13 V-J features.

The sequence was obtained from a woman in her 40s with Graves' ophthalmopathy. The sample was blood.

As DNA, the CDR3 is TGCGCCAGCAGCCAAGTCTCTTCTCCGGGCTACGAGCAGTACTTC. Its protein product is CASSQVSSPGYEQYF. The gene calls are TRBV4-3 and TRBJ2-7; no firm D call. This CDR3 comprises 15 residues. Looked up from germline, CDR1 is LGHNA and CDR2 is YSLEER. V shed 1 base and J shed 3 bases, with 13 bases lying between them.